This T cell receptor (beta chain) was recovered during a study of radiation and T cells in renal cell carcinoma. Study-level information: Nephrectomy followed 15 Gy stereotactic body radiation by 4 weeks.

As for time point: blood 2 weeks post-SBRT. Treatment of the sample: 15 Gy SBRT to primary tumor, nephrectomy 4 weeks later. The tumor was a clear cell renal cell carcinoma. Remarks on this clone: Its antigen is as yet unknown.

Notes on the study in general: Without pretreatment biopsies, baseline tumor clonotype presence was undetermined.

This CDR3 region has 14 residues. The ends were cut back, 3 bases at V and 0 bases at J, with 6 bases in the middle. Germline V CDR1 and CDR2: SGHTA, FQGTGA. Produced via immunoSEQ multiplex PCR; TCRdb's table is partial and in-frame only. The profile shows some 120,000 clones, approximately 90% of them singletons. The clonotype originates from a woman between 65 and 79 years old with renal cell carcinoma. This material consisted of blood, taken from a patient whose treatment included radiotherapy and nephrectomy. V is TRBV7-3 and J is TRBJ1-5, with D unclear. The CDR3: CASSFRDSNQPQHF. CDR3 bases: TGTGCCAGCAGCTTCAGAGATAGCAATCAGCCCCAGCATTTT.